This T cell receptor (beta chain) was recovered during a study of blood T cell repertoires in COVID-19. Study details: Acute and convalescent COVID-19 specimens originated in the United States, Italy and Spain. The analysed material was cDNA or gDNA that came from T cells, B-cell-depleted T cells, or PBMCs.

As processed by the authors: Scientists estimated how many nucleated cells there were by amplifying reference gene primers. Assay: immunoSEQ multiplex PCR; the TCRdb copy retains only in-frame clones and omits some. The DNA gave D and trimming, while V, J and clone size come from that table. The sample yields around 100,000 clones, 75% to 90% seen once. This CDR3 is 16 amino acids long. V was clipped by 4 bases and J by 1 base, with 16 bases between them. The V gene's germline CDR1 is SGHTA and CDR2 FQGNSA. The material sequenced was peripheral blood. The rearrangement uses TRBV7-2 and TRBJ1-2; D is unresolved. This TCR was sampled from an elderly man with acute or convalescent COVID-19. In DNA, the CDR3 is TGTGCCAGCAGCTCAGGTCCTCGGGGAGGTAACTATGGCTACACCTTC. It codes for CASSSGPRGGNYGYTF.